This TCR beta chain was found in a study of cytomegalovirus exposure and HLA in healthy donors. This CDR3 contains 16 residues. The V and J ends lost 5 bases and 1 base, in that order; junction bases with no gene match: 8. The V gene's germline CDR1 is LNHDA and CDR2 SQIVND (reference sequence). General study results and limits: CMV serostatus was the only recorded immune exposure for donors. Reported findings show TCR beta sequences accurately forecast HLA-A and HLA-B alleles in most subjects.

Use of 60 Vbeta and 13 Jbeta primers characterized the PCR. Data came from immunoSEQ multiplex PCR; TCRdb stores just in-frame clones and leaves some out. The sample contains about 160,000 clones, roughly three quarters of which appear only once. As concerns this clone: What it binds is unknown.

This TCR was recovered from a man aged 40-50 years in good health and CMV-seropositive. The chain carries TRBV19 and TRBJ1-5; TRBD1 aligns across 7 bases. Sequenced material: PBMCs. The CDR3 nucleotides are TGTGCCAGTAGTTCCCTTTTAGGGGGCAGCAATCAGCCCCAGCATTTT. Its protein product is CASSSLLGGSNQPQHF.